The TCR beta chain described here comes from a study of T cell responses to AZD1222 COVID-19 vaccine. Study results and limitations: Sampling captured repertoires only after the peak T cell response. Nearly half of spike-specific TCRs reportedly go after variant regions that carry no mutations.

Measured with immunoSEQ multiplex PCR; TCRdb has only the in-frame clones, and not every one. Among roughly 150,000 clones listed, 85% to 95% were seen once. Concerning this clone itself: The target antigen is unknown.

The receptor's source is an adult in good health. The starting material was peripheral blood, obtained on day 0 of AZD1222 vaccination.

The DNA of the CDR3 is TGTGCCAGCAGCGTAGATGGCAGGGACTATGGCTACACCTTC. Its translation: CASSVDGRDYGYTF. The chain is built from TRBV9 and TRBJ1-2; a possible D gene is TRBD1 (5 bases). V lost 0 bases and J 3 bases, leaving 9 bases between the germline ends. This CDR3 spans 14 amino acids. CDR1 and CDR2 from the germline V gene are SGDLS and YYNGEE.